This T cell receptor beta chain was obtained from a study of blood T cell repertoires in COVID-19. In the study overall: From T cells, B-cell-depleted T cells, or PBMCs came the material, which was cDNA or gDNA.

Seattle's enrolled individuals joined amid active infection and were then monitored longitudinally. Generated by immunoSEQ multiplex PCR, the TCRdb table keeps only in-frame clones and is missing some. The sample contains about 300,000 clones, under 90% of which appear only once. This CDR3 is 13 amino acids long. V gave up 0 bases and J gave up 6 bases, with 8 bases separating them. CDR1 and CDR2 from the germline V gene are ENHRY and SYGVKD. The V gene is TRBV10-3, the J gene TRBJ1-1; tentative D call: TRBD1 (6 bases). The TCR was taken from a woman between 25 and 40 years old with COVID-19, enrolled during active disease. Sequences were obtained from peripheral blood. CDR3 amino acids: CAISESPGAEAFF. DNA of the CDR3: TGTGCCATCAGTGAGTCCCCAGGGGCTGAAGCTTTCTTT.